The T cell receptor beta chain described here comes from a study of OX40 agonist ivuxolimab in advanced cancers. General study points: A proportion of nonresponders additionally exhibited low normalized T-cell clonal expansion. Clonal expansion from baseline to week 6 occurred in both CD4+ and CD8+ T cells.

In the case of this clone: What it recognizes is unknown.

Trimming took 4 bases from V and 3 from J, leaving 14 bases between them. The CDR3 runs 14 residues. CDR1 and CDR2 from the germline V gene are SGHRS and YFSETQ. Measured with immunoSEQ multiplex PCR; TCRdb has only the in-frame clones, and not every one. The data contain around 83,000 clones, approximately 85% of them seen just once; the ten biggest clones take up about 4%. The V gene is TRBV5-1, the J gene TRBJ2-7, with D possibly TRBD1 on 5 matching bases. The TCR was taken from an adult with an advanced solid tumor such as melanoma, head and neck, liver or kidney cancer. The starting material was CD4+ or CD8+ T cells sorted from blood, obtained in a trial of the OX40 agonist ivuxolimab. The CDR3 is CASSPGRAVYEQYF. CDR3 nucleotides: TGCGCCAGCAGCCCCGGCAGGGCAGTCTACGAGCAGTACTTC.